Below, 21 T cell receptor beta chains from the same sample are listed, as sequenced in a study of Graves' ophthalmopathy and Graves' hyperthyroidism. RNA transcripts provided the template for amplifying TCR beta CDR3 regions. The library came from an HTBI-primed first-round RT-PCR and a second-round multiplex PCR. MiXCR was run by TCRdb on the multiplex PCR reads, yielding one entry per CDR3 protein. The profile shows about 400,000 distinct CDR3 sequences, roughly 20% of them singletons. Sequenced: peripheral blood. The receptors shown here come from a young woman with stable Graves' hyperthyroidism.

This clonotype was observed many times. The chain recombines TRBV20-1 with TRBJ2-5, with 15 bases aligning to TRBD2. Germline values: CDR1 DFQATT, CDR2 SNEGSKA (reference sequence). The CDR3 spans 18 residues. J was trimmed by 2 bases and V by 5 bases; bases with no gene match: 12. The CDR3 loop reads CSAHGLAGGSRGQETQYF. The CDR3 coding sequence is TGCAGTGCTCATGGACTAGCGGGAGGGAGTCGTGGGCAAGAGACCCAGTACTTC.

The V and J genes are TRBV29-1 and TRBJ2-5; the D call may be TRBD1 or TRBD2 (6 bases each). Germline-derived CDR1 and CDR2 are SQVTM and ANQGSEA. The V end was cut by 6 bases, the J end by 4 bases, with 15 bases between. The CDR3 sequence is 13 residues long. As DNA, the CDR3 is TGCAGCGTCGCCAGGGGAGGAGGAGAGACCCAGTACTTC. Protein: CSVARGGGETQYF.

This clonotype has ten or more counts. The chain uses TRBV10-3 and TRBJ2-2, with TRBD2 matching over 11 bases. The trim removed 3 bases at V and 0 bases at J, leaving 9 bases unmatched. CDR3 length: 19 amino acids. CDR1 and CDR2 from the germline V gene are ENHRY and SYGVKD. The CDR3 nucleotides read TGTGCCATCAGTGAATACCCGCCGGGACTAGCGGCGAACACCGGGGAGCTGTTTTTT. Translating gives CAISEYPPGLAANTGELFF.

This clonotype was picked up many times. This chain uses TRBV6-5 with TRBJ1-5, with D perhaps TRBD1 (5 bases). The CDR3 has 16 amino acids. V shed 6 bases and J shed 1 base, with 16 bases lying between them. CDR1 and CDR2 from the germline V gene are MNHEY and SVGAGI. The CDR3 reads CASSLRGSLSNQPQHF. CDR3 in DNA: TGTGCCAGCAGCTTAAGGGGCTCCTTGAGCAATCAGCCCCAGCATTTT.

The chain is built from TRBV20-1 and TRBJ1-5; D uncertain. Germline-derived CDR1 and CDR2 are DFQATT and SNEGSKA (reference sequence). V lost 0 bases to trimming and J lost 6 bases, with 15 bases between them. The CDR3 extends over 15 amino acids. CDR3 nucleotide sequence: TGCAGTGCTAGAGATCTTGCCGGGGTCGCTCAGCCCCAGCATTTT. Protein: CSARDLAGVAQPQHF.

The table lists this clonotype with many counts. V gene TRBV5-1 combines with J gene TRBJ2-7, with TRBD1 matching over 9 bases. The CDR3 is 16 amino acids. Trimming at V came to 0 bases and at J to 0 bases, leaving 4 bases not matched to a gene. Germline V lookup: CDR1 SGHRS, CDR2 YFSETQ. The CDR3 sequence: CASSLEGTGSSYEQYF. CDR3 nucleotide sequence: TGCGCCAGCAGCTTGGAGGGGACAGGGTCCTCCTACGAGCAGTACTTC.

This clonotype showed up many times. J is TRBJ1-1 and V is TRBV19; unclear D gene. The CDR3 has 13 amino acids. Trimming stripped 2 bases from V and 4 bases from J, with 8 bases between. CDR1 and CDR2 (germline): LNHDA, SQIVND (reference sequence). CDR3 DNA sequence: TGTGCCAGTAGTATATCTGTGAGCACTGAAGCTTTCTTT. The encoded protein is CASSISVSTEAFF.

This clonotype has ten or more counts. The rearrangement joins TRBV13 to TRBJ2-7; 12 bases line up with TRBD2. V lost 6 bases and J lost 7; bases outside the gene matches: 10. The CDR3 runs 15 residues. Germline V lookup: CDR1 PRHDT, CDR2 FYEKMQ (reference sequence). The CDR3 DNA follows: TGTGCCAGCAGGTGGGGACTAGCGGGTTCTCGTGAGCAGTACTTC. Its translation is CASRWGLAGSREQYF.

This clonotype was found a few times. The rearrangement uses TRBV6-5 and TRBJ2-7; 8 nucleotides align to TRBD1. The germline V gene encodes CDR1 MNHEY and CDR2 SVGAGI. The CDR3 runs to 15 residues. V gave up 2 bases and J gave up 5 bases; unmatched junction bases: 8. For the CDR3, the DNA is TGTGCCAGCAGTTACCGACAGGGGATACCTAACGAGCAGTACTTC. It encodes CASSYRQGIPNEQYF.

This clonotype was recorded a few times. The chain links TRBV6-2 or TRBV6-3 to TRBJ2-5, with 14 bases that match TRBD2. The V and J ends lost 7 bases and 0 bases, in that order; junction bases with no gene match: 13. Germline V lookup: CDR1 MNHEY, CDR2 SVGEGT. The CDR3 length is 19 residues. CDR3 sequence: CASTPRLAGLAGDQETQYF. In DNA form, the CDR3 reads TGTGCCAGCACCCCTCGCTTAGCGGGACTAGCGGGGGACCAAGAGACCCAGTACTTC.

In its sample, this clonotype was seen a few times. The chain links TRBV28 to TRBJ1-1; 7 nucleotides align to TRBD1. The germline V gene encodes CDR1 MDHEN and CDR2 SYDVKM. J gave up 5 bases and V 7 bases, and 7 bases lay outside the gene matches. The CDR3 consists of 13 residues. CDR3 DNA: TGTGCCAGCACCATGACAGGGCAAACTGAAGCTTTCTTT. This translates into CASTMTGQTEAFF.

This clonotype was detected many times. The chain is built from TRBV15 and TRBJ2-7; tentatively, D is TRBD1 or TRBD2 (5 bases each). The germline V gene has CDR1 LNHNV and CDR2 YYDKDF (reference sequence). The V and J ends lost 1 base and 6 bases respectively, with 19 bases between them. The CDR3 length is 16 residues. The CDR3 is CATSRASGTTTGEQYF. In nucleotides, the CDR3 is TGTGCCACCAGCAGAGCTTCCGGGACCACCACGGGCGAGCAGTACTTC. The whole variable domain, remainder taken from reference TRBV15 and TRBJ2-7, is DAMVIQNPRYQVTQFGKPVTLSCSQTLNHNVMYWYQQKSSQAPKLLFHYYDKDFNNEADTPDNFQSRRPNTSFCFLDIRSPGLGDTAMYLCATSRASGTTTGEQYFGPGTRLTVT.

This clonotype was seen many times. The chain uses TRBV2 and TRBJ1-6, with a possible D match to TRBD1 (6 bases). Trimming pared 2 bases from V and 9 bases from J, leaving 8 bases between. CDR1 SNHLY and CDR2 FYNNEI come from the germline V gene. CDR3 length: 13 residues. The CDR3 is CASSETGSSPLHF. The CDR3 DNA follows: TGTGCCAGCAGTGAAACAGGGAGTTCACCCCTCCACTTT. Filled out from reference TRBV2 and TRBJ1-6, the complete variable domain reads EPEVTQTPSHQVTQMGQEVILRCVPISNHLYFYWYRQILGQKVEFLVSFYNNEISEKSEIFDDQFSVERPDGSNFTLKIRSTKLEDSAMYFCASSETGSSPLHFGNGTRLTVT.

Ten or more counts support this clonotype. The chain uses TRBV28 and TRBJ2-7, with D perhaps given as TRBD1 or TRBD2 (5 bases each). The CDR3 covers 16 residues. CDR1 is MDHEN and CDR2 is SYDVKM in the germline V gene. Trimming took off 1 base at V and 5 bases at J, with 18 bases between the two ends. CDR3 region: CASSLSFGRGWDEQYF. The CDR3 region has the DNA TGTGCCAGCAGTTTATCGTTCGGCCGGGGCTGGGACGAGCAGTACTTC.

This clonotype was observed many times. This chain links TRBV7-2 with TRBJ1-2; D not resolved. The CDR3 is 14 residues long. The germline gives CDR1 SGHTA, CDR2 FQGNSA. Trimming took off 0 bases at V and 8 bases at J, with 13 bases between the two ends. The DNA for the CDR3 is TGTGCCAGCAGCTTAGCGAATACGCGTGGGGGCTACACCTTC. Protein sequence: CASSLANTRGGYTF. The entire variable domain, with the rest obtained from reference TRBV7-2 and TRBJ1-2, is as follows: GAGVSQSPSNKVTEKGKDVELRCDPISGHTALYWYRQSLGQGLEFLIYFQGNSAPDKSGLPSDRFSAERTGGSVSTLTIQRTQQEDSAVYLCASSLANTRGGYTFGSGTRLTVV.

The chain employs TRBV27 and TRBJ2-7, with D perhaps TRBD1 or TRBD2 (6 bases each). The V gene's germline CDR1 is MNHEY and CDR2 SMNVEV (reference sequence). V lost 6 bases and J 6 bases, leaving 15 bases between the germline ends. This CDR3 region has 13 residues. Here the CDR3 reads CASSPDKGGEQYF. CDR3 bases: TGTGCCAGCAGCCCCGATAAGGGGGGCGAGCAGTACTTC.

The V call is TRBV24-1, the J call TRBJ2-7; D may be TRBD1 or TRBD2 (5 bases each). In germline, CDR1 is KGHDR, CDR2 SFDVKD. The CDR3 has 15 amino acids. Trimming removed 1 base at V and 3 bases at J, with 12 bases between. The CDR3 sequence is CATSDFRDGYYEQYV. In nucleotides, the CDR3 is TGTGCCACCAGTGATTTCCGGGACGGATACTACGAGCAGTACGTC.

This clonotype has ten or more counts. A junction end diverges from the germline sequence, so it may reflect a read error. V usage is TRBV12-3 or TRBV12-4 and J usage is TRBJ2-2; 8 nucleotides agree with TRBD2. The CDR3 has 15 residues. CDR3 in DNA: TGTGCCAGCAGCTTAGGACTAGCTGACACCGGGGAGCTGTTTTTT. Translation: CASSLGLADTGELFF.

At least ten counts were recorded for this clonotype. The chain couples TRBV5-1 to TRBJ2-7, with 7 positions matching TRBD2. The J segment lost 4 bases and the V segment lost 5 bases, leaving 6 bases of the junction unmatched. CDR1 SGHRS and CDR2 YFSETQ come from the germline V gene. The CDR3 has 13 amino acids. The CDR3 nucleotides are TGCGCCAGCAGACTAGGACTAGAATACGAGCAGTACTTC. This translates into CASRLGLEYEQYF. Using reference TRBV5-1 and TRBJ2-7 for the parts outside the CDR3, the full variable domain is KAGVTQTPRYLIKTRGQQVTLSCSPISGHRSVSWYQQTPGQGLQFLFEYFSETQRNKGNFPGRFSGRQFSNSRSEMNVSTLELGDSALYLCASRLGLEYEQYFGPGTRLTVT.

The rearrangement joins TRBV27 to TRBJ1-6; tentative D call: TRBD1 (6 bases). The CDR3 contains 14 residues. Germline values: CDR1 MNHEY, CDR2 SMNVEV (reference sequence). Trimming cost V 10 bases and J 2 bases, with 12 bases left between them. The CDR3, as DNA: TGTGCCAACAGGGATATGCCCTATAATTCACCCCTCCACTTT. It specifies CANRDMPYNSPLHF.

This clonotype was observed a handful of times. A much larger clone lies one base from this, so it may be a read error. The DNA of the CDR3 is TGTGCCAGCAGCCAAACGTCAGCACGGGAGACCCAGTACTTC. It specifies CASSQTSARETQYF. The genes are TRBV3-1 and TRBJ2-5; D uncertain. The CDR3 contains 14 residues. V was shortened by 2 bases and J by 5 bases, with 12 bases between the two germline ends. Germline V gene lookup returns CDR1 LGHDT and CDR2 YNNKEL (reference sequence).